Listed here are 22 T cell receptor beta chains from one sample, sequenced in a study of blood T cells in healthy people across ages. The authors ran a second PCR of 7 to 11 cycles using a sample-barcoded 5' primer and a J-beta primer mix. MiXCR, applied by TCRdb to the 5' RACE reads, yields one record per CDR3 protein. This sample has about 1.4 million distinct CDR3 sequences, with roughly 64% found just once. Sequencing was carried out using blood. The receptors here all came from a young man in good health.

CDR3 sequence reads: CASSANIPGHTETQYF. In nucleotides, the CDR3 is TGTGCCAGCAGCGCAAATATTCCGGGACATACAGAGACCCAGTACTTC. This sequence joins TRBV21-1 and TRBJ2-7; TRBD1 is taken as the D call from the table, unchecked against the DNA. The J call may be in error: the DNA end matches TRBJ2-5 better. TRBV21-1 is a pseudogene locus. The CDR3 covers 16 residues.

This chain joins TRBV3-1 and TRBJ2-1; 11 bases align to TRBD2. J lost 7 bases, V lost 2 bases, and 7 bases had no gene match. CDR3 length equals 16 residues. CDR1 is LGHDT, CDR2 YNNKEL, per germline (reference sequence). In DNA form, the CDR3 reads TGTGCCAGCAGCCAAACCGGAACTAGCGGGAGTAATGAGCAGTTCTTC. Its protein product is CASSQTGTSGSNEQFF.

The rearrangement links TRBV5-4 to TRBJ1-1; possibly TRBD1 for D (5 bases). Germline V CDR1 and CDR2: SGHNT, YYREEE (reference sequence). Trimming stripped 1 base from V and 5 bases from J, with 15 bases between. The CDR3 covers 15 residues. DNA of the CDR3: TGTGCCAGCAGCTTGAGACACCGGGGGGGGACTGAAGCTTTCTTT. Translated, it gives CASSLRHRGGTEAFF.

CDR3 amino acids: CAISELADKLTDTQYF. CDR3 bases: TGTGCCATCAGTGAACTAGCGGATAAACTCACAGATACGCAGTATTTT. The chain couples TRBV10-3 to TRBJ2-3, with 8 positions matching TRBD2. Germline loops: CDR1 ENHRY, CDR2 SYGVKD. The CDR3 length is 16 residues. The J segment lost 2 bases and the V segment lost 3 bases, leaving 7 bases of the junction unmatched.

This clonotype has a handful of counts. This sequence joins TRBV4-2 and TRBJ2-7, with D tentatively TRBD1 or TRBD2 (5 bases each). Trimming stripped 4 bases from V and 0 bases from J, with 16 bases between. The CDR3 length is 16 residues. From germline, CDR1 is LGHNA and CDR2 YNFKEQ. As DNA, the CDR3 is TGTGCCAGCAGCCCAAGTGGTGGGACCAGCTCCTACGAGCAGTACTTC. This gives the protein CASSPSGGTSSYEQYF.

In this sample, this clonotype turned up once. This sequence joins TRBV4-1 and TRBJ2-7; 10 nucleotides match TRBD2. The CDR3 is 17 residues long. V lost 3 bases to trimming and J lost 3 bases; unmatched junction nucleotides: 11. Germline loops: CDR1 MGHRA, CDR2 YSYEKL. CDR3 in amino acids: CASSQISSGTSDYEQYF. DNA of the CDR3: TGCGCCAGCAGCCAGATATCATCCGGGACTAGCGACTACGAGCAGTACTTC.

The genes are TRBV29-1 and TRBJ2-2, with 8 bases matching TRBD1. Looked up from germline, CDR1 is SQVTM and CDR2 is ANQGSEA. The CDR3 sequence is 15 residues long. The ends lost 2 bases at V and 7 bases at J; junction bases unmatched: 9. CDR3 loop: CSVESQGARIGELFF. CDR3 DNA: TGCAGCGTTGAATCGCAGGGGGCGCGTATCGGGGAGCTGTTTTTT.

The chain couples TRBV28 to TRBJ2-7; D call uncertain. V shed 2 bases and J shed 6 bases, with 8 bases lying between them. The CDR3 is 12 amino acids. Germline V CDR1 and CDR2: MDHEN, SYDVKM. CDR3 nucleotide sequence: TGTGCCAGCAGTTTAAGTCTCCGCGAGCAGTACTTC. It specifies CASSLSLREQYF.

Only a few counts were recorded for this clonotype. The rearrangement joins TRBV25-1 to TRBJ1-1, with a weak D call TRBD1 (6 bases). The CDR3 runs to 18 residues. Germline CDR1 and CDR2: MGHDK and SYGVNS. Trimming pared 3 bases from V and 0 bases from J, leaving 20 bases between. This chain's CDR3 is CASSDWGGQHTMNTEAFF. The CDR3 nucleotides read TGTGCCAGCAGTGATTGGGGGGGGCAGCATACCATGAACACTGAAGCTTTCTTT.

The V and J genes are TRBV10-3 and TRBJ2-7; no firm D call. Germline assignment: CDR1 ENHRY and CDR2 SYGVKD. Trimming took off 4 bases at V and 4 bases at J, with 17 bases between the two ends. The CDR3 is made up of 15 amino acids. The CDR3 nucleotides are TGTGCCATCAGTGCCGAACTAACGGCTGGTTACGAGCAGTACTTC. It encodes CAISAELTAGYEQYF.

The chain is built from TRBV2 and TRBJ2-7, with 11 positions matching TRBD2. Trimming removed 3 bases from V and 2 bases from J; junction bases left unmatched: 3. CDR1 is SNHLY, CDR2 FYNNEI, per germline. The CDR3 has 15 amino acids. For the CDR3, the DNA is TGTGCCAGCAGTGAGGGGACTAGCGGTGCCTACGAGCAGTACTTC. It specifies CASSEGTSGAYEQYF.

The CDR3 reads CASSNPRVSSYNEQFF. The CDR3 DNA sequence: TGCGCCAGCAGTAACCCGCGTGTGAGCTCCTACAATGAGCAGTTCTTC. V is TRBV5-1 and J is TRBJ2-1, with D unclear. The germline gives CDR1 SGHRS, CDR2 YFSETQ. Trimming cost V 5 bases and J 0 bases, with 15 bases left between them. This CDR3 comprises 16 residues.

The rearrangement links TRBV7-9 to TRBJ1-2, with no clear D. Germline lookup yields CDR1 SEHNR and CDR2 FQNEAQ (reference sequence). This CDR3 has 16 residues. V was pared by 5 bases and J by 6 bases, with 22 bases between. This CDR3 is CASSASGGPFPNGYTF. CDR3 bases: TGTGCCAGCAGCGCCAGCGGCGGGCCCTTTCCTAATGGCTACACCTTC.

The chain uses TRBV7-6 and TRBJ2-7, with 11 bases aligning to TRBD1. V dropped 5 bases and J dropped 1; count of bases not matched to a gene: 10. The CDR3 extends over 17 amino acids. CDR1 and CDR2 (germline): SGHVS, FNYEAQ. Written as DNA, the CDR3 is TGTGCCAGCAGCCACCCCGACGGGACAGGGGGTTCCTACGAGCAGTACTTC. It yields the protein CASSHPDGTGGSYEQYF.

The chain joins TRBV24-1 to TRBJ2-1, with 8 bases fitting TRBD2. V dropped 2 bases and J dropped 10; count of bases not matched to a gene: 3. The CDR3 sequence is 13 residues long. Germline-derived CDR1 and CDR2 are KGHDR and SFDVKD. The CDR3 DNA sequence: TGTGCCACCAGTGATTGGACTAGCCACGAGCAGTTCTTC. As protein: CATSDWTSHEQFF.

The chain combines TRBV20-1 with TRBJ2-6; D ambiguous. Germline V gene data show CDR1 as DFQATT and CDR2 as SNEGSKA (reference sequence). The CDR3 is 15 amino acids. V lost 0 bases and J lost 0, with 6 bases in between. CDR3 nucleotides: TGCAGTGCTAGAGATGAGCGCTCTGGGGCCAACGTCCTGACTTTC. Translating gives CSARDERSGANVLTF.

The CDR3 spells CASSPGQRGYGYTF. The CDR3 bases are TGTGCCAGCTCACCAGGCCAGAGAGGCTATGGCTACACCTTC. The chain carries TRBV18 and TRBJ1-2; D is unresolved. CDR1 is KGHSH, CDR2 LQKENI, per germline. V was clipped by 2 bases and J by 4 bases, with 11 bases between them. The CDR3 is made up of 14 amino acids.

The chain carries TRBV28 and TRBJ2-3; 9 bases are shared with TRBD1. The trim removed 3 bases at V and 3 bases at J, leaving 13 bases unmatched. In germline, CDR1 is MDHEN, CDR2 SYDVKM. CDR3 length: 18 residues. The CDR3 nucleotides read TGTGCCAGCAGTTTGCTAGACAGGGGGTCCCAACCGACAGATACGCAGTATTTT. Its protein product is CASSLLDRGSQPTDTQYF. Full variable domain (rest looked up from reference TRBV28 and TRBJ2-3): DVKVTQSSRYLVKRTGEKVFLECVQDMDHENMFWYRQDPGLGLRLIYFSYDVKMKEKGDIPEGYSVSREKKERFSLILESASTNQTSMYLCASSLLDRGSQPTDTQYFGPGTRLTVL.

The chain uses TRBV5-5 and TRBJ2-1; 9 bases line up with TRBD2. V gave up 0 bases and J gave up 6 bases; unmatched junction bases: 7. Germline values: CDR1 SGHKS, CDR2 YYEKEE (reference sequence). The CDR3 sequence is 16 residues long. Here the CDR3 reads CASSLDSGTSSNEQFF. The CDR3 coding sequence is TGTGCCAGCAGCTTGGATTCCGGGACTAGCTCCAATGAGCAGTTCTTC.

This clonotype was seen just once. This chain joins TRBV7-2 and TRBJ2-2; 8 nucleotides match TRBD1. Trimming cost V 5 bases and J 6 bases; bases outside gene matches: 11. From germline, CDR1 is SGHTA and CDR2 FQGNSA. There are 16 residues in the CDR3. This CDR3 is CASSPTGTGGPGELFF. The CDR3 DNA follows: TGTGCCAGCAGCCCAACGGGGACAGGAGGCCCCGGGGAGCTGTTTTTT.

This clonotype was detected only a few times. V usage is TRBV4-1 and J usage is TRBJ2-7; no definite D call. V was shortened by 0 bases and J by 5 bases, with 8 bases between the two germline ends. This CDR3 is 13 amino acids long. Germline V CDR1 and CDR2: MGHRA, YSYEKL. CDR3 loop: CASSQEGLDEQYF. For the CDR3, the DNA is TGCGCCAGCAGCCAAGAAGGCCTCGACGAGCAGTACTTC.

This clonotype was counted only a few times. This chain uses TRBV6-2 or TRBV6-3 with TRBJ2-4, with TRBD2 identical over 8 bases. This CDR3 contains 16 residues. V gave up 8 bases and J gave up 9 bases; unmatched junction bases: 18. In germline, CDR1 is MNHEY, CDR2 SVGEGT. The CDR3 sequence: CASASRDGGAFSIQYF. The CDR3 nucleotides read TGTGCCAGCGCCTCCCGTGACGGGGGGGCGTTTAGCATTCAGTACTTC.